The sequence of this TCR beta chain was determined in a study of cytomegalovirus exposure and HLA in healthy donors. In regard to this clone: Antigen: not known.

In germline, CDR1 is SGHVS, CDR2 FQNEAQ. CDR3 length: 14 amino acids. With 8 bases clipped from V and 8 bases from J, the junction kept 10 bases outside the gene matches. The donors were in the approximately 130-subject validation cohort, distinct from the roughly 700-subject first cohort. Whole-study results and caveats: While the bulk of TCR sequences proved rare, some public TCRs turned up in many donors. Reports indicated that the classifier achieved high specificity and sensitivity in diagnosing cytomegalovirus status. Cytomegalovirus-associated TCR beta chains were listed, numbering more than 150.

Sequencing was performed with immunoSEQ multiplex PCR; in TCRdb, only in-frame clones are kept and a portion is missing. Here the sample spans 150,000 to 200,000 clones, 84% being singletons. The sample taken for sequencing was PBMCs. The source of this sequence is a man younger than 40 in good health and CMV-seropositive. The chain carries TRBV7-8 and TRBJ2-3; TRBD2 matches at 10 bases. Written as DNA, the CDR3 is TGTGCCAGCGGTGAAGCGGGAGGGCCGGGTACGCAGTATTTT. This codes for CASGEAGGPGTQYF.